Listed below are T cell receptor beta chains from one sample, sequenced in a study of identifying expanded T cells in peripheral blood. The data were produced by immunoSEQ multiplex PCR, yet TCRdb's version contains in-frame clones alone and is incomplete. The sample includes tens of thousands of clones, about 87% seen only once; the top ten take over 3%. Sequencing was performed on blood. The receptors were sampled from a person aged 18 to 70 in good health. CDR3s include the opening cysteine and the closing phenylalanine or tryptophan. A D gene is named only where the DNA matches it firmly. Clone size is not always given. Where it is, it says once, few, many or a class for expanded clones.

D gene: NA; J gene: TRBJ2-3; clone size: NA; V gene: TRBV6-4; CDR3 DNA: TGTGCCAGCAGTGATGGGAGTGCCGATACGCAGTATTTT; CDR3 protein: CASSDGSADTQYF
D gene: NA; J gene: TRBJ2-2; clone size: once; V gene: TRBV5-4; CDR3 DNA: TGTGCCAGCAGCTTGGGCGGGCCTCGCGGGGAGCTGTTTTTT; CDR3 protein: CASSLGGPRGELFF
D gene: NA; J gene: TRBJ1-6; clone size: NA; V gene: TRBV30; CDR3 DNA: TGTGCCTGGAGAAGGTCTGGTAATTCACCCCTCCACTTT; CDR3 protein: CAWRRSGNSPLHF
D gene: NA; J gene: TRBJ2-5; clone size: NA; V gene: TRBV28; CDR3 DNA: TGTGCCAGCAGTCTCGGGACCCACATTGGGGAGACCCAGTACTTC; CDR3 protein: CASSLGTHIGETQYF
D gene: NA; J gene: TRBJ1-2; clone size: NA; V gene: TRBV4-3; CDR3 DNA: TGCGCCAGCAGCCAAGATCGCACCAGCTATGGCTACACCTTC; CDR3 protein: CASSQDRTSYGYTF
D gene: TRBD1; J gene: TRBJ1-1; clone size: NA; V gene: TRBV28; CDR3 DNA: TGTGCCAGCAGTTTACTAGGGGGCTTGACTGAAGCTTTCTTT; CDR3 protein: CASSLLGGLTEAFF
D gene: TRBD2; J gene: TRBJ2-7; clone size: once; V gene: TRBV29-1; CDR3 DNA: TGCAGCGTTGCACTAGCGGGAGGGCGGAACGAGCAGTACTTC; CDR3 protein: CSVALAGGRNEQYF
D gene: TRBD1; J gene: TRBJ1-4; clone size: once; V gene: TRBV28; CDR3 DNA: TGTGCCAGCAGTTCCGACAGGGGGGCAACTAATGAAAAACTGTTTTTT; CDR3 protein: CASSSDRGATNEKLFF
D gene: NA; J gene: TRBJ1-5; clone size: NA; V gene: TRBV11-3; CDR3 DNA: TGTGCCAGCAGCTTAGCCGGACAGCCCCAGCATTTT; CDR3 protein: CASSLAGQPQHF
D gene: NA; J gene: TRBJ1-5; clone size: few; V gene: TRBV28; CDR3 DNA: TGTGCCAGCAGTTACAATCAGCCCCAGCATTTT; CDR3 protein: CASSYNQPQHF
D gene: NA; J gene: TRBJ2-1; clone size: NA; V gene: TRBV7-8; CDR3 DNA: TGTGCCAGCAGCCCGCGGTTAGTTGGCTACAATGAGCAGTTCTTC; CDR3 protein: CASSPRLVGYNEQFF
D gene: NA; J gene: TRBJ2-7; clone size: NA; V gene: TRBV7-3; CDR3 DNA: TGTGCCAGCAGCTTAACCGGTACGAAGGAGCAGTACTTC; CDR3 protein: CASSLTGTKEQYF
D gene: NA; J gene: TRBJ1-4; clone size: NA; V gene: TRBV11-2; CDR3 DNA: TGTGCCAGCAGCTATTCGGCAATTGCAACTAATGAAAAACTGTTTTTT; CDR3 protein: CASSYSAIATNEKLFF
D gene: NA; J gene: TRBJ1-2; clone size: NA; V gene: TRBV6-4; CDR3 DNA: TGTGCCAGCAATAAAGCCAGGAGACAGTTCCCTCGTGATGGCTACACCTTC; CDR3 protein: CASNKARRQFPRDGYTF
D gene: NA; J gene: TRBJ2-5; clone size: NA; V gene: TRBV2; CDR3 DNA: TGTGCCAGCAGTCGTGTGGGAGCGTATCAAGAGACCCAGTACTTC; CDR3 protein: CASSRVGAYQETQYF
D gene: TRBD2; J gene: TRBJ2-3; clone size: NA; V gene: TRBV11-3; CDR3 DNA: TGTGCCAGCAGCCGGGGGACTAGCGGGAGGCAAGATACGCAGTATTTT; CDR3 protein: CASSRGTSGRQDTQYF
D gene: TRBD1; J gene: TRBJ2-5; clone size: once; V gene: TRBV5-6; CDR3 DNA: TGTGCCAGCACCTTAACCGGGACAGAGACTCAAGAGACCCAGTACTTC; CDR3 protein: CASTLTGTETQETQYF
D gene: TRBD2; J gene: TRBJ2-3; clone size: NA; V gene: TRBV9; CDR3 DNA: TGTGCCAGCAGCGTAGCAGCGGGAGGACTAACAGATACGCAGTATTTT; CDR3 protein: CASSVAAGGLTDTQYF
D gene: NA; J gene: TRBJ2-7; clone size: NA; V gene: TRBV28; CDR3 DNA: TGTGCCAGCAGTCTTTCGCTGTTTCCCTACGAGCAGTACTTC; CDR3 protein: CASSLSLFPYEQYF
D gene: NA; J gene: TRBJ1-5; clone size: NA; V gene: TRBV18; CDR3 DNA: TGTGCCAGCTCACCAGGGGTAGAGATCAATCAGCCCCAGCATTTT; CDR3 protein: CASSPGVEINQPQHF
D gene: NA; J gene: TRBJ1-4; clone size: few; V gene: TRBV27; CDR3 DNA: TGTGCCAGCAGCCGAACAGGAATTAATGAAAAACTGTTTTTT; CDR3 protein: CASSRTGINEKLFF
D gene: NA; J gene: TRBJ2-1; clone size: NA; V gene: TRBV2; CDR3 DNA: TGTGCCAGCAGTGAGGCAGGGCAGGCCTACAATGAGCAGTTCTTC; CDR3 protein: CASSEAGQAYNEQFF
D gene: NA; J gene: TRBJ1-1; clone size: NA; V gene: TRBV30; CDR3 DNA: TGTGCCTGGAGTGTACAGGGGAACACTGAAGCTTTCTTT; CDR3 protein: CAWSVQGNTEAFF
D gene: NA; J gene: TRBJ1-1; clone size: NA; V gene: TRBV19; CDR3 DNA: TGTGCCAGTAGTATCCGTGTGGGGGGGGACACTGAAGCTTTCTTT; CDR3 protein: CASSIRVGGDTEAFF
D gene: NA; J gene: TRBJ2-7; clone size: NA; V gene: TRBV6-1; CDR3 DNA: TGTGCCAGCAGTGAAGCGGCGGGGAGCTCCTACGAGCAGTACTTC; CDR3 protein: CASSEAAGSSYEQYF
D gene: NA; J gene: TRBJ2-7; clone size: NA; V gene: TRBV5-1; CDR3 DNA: TGCGCCAGCAGCTTTACAACAGGGAAGTTCTACGAGCAGTACTTC; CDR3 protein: CASSFTTGKFYEQYF